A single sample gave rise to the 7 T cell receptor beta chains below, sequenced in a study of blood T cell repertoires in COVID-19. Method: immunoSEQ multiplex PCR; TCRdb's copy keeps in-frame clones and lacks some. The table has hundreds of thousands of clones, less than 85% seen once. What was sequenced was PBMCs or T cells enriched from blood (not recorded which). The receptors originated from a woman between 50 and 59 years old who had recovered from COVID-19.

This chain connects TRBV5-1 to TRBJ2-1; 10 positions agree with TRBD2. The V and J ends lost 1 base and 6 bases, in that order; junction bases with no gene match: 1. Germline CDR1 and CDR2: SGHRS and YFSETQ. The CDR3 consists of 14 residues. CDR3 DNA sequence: TGCGCCAGCAGCTTGACTAGCGGGGTCAATGAGCAGTTCTTC. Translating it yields CASSLTSGVNEQFF.

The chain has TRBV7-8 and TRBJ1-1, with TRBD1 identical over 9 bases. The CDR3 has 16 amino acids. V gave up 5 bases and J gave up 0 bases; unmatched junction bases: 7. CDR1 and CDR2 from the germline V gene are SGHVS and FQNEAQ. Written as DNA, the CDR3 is TGTGCCAGCAGCCCCCGGGACAGGGTTATGAACACTGAAGCTTTCTTT. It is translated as CASSPRDRVMNTEAFF.

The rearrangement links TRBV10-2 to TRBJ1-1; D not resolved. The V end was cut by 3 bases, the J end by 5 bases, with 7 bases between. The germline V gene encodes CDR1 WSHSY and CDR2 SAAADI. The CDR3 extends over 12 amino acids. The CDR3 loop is CASSERRTEAFF. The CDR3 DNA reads TGCGCCAGCAGTGAACGCAGGACTGAAGCTTTCTTT.

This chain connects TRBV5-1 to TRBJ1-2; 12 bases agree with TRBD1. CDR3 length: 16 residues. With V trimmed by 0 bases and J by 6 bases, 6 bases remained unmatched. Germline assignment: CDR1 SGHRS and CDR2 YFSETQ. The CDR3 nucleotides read TGCGCCAGCAGCTTGGACGGGACAGGGGGCTTTGATGGCTACACCTTC. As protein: CASSLDGTGGFDGYTF.

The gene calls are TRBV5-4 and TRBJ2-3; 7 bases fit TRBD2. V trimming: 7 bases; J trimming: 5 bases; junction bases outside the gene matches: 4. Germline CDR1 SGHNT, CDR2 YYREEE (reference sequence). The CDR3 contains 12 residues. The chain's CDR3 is CASSSGVDTQYF. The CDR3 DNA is TGTGCCAGCTCAAGCGGGGTAGATACGCAGTATTTT.

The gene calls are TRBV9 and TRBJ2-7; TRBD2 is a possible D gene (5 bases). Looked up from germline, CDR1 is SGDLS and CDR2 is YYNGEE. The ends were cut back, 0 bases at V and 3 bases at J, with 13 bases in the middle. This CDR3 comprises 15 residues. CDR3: CASSVAPGGFYEQYF. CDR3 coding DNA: TGTGCCAGCAGCGTAGCCCCTGGAGGTTTCTACGAGCAGTACTTC.

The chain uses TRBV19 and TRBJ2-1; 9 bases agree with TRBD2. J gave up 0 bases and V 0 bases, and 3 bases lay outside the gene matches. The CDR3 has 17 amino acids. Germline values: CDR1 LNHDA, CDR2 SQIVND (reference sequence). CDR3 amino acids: CASSIDPSGASYNEQFF. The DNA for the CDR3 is TGTGCCAGTAGTATAGATCCTAGCGGGGCCTCCTACAATGAGCAGTTCTTC.